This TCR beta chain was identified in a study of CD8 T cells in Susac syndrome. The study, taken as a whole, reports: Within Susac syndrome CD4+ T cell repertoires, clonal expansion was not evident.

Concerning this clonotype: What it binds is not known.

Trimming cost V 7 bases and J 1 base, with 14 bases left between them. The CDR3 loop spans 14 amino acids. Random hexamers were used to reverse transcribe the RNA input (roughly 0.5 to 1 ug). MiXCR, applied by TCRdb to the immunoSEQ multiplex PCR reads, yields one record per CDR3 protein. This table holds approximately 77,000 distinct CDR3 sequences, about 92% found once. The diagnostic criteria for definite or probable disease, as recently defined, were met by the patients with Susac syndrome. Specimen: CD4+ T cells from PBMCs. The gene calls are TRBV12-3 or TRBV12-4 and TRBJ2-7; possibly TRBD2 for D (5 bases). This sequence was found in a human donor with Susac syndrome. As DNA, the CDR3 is TGTGCCAGCACCTTGAGGGTAAGGTCCTACGAGCAGTACTTC. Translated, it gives CASTLRVRSYEQYF.